This T cell receptor beta chain is drawn from a study of CD8 T cells in ankylosing spondylitis (dated by TCRdb to the late 2010s). In the study overall: The study set out to find disease-linked TCR variants by profiling T cell receptor beta repertoires in ankylosing spondylitis patients and healthy donors. The full study cohort comprised around 23 ankylosing spondylitis patients and roughly 100 healthy donors. Samples of peripheral blood were taken, and for ankylosing spondylitis patients, synovial fluid was collected as well. Overall study results and their limits: The disease-linked clones were reported as significantly enriched in matched synovial fluid samples from ankylosing spondylitis patients. A TCR beta motif made up of several highly homologous amino acid variants appeared to be characteristic of blood from ankylosing spondylitis patients. Some of the motif variants had been reported before in the synovial fluid and blood of reactive arthritis patients, a finding that suggests common disease-initiation mechanisms. In peripheral blood, the disease-linked clones were found at relatively low frequencies and had a CD8+ phenotype.

From its cysteine to its phenylalanine, the CDR3 spans 14 amino acids. The retained sequence is limited to the CDR3, 42 bases, with the frame set at the first base. Sequences MGHDK (CDR1) and SYGVNS (CDR2) are obtained from the germline V gene. The junction shows trimming of 3 bases on V and 1 base on J, plus 9 bases between the germline ends. This clonotype has a count of ten or more. Which antigen it targets is not known. The record has no base qualities; no much larger clone is one base away. Sequenced using an Illumina HiSeq 2500. Quantitative 5'-RACE with molecular barcodes was used to prepare TCR beta libraries. The authors processed their data as follows. A new computational method based on a probabilistic model of VDJ rearrangement was used to identify disease-linked TCR variants. Using fastp at Q25 and MiXCR, TCRdb reprocessed the public reads and kept productive beta chains. Rows with a matching CDR3 protein are joined into one entry that keeps the most common DNA and genes. The V and J calls here are based on TCRdb, not the publication. For this sample there are fewer than 550,000 distinct CDR3 sequences; roughly 5% appear just once. Of the sample, under 4.5% is held by the ten largest clones.

Source material: blood, either unsorted or a sorted T cell fraction (not recorded which). The clonotype originates from a male donor with ankylosing spondylitis. The receptor chain draws on TRBV25-1 and TRBJ1-1; matching of 5 bases hints at TRBD1 as the D gene. The DNA sequence is as follows: TGTGCCAGCAGTGAGCAGGGTTGGAACACTGAAGCTTTCTTT. Its coded protein is CASSEQGWNTEAFF. When the CDR3 is completed using the reference TRBV25-1 and TRBJ1-1 genes on either side, the full variable domain is EADIYQTPRYLVIGTGKKITLECSQTMGHDKMYWYQQDPGMELHLIHYSYGVNSTEKGDLSSESTVSRIRTEHFPLTLESARPSHTSQYLCASSEQGWNTEAFFGQGTRLTVV.